Listed below are T cell receptor beta chains from one sample, sequenced in a study of CD8 T cells in Susac syndrome. From the immunoSEQ multiplex PCR reads, TCRdb called clonotypes with MiXCR, one entry per CDR3 protein. The sample holds 110,000 to 150,000 distinct CDR3 sequences; almost 96% are singletons and the top ten take roughly 0.084%. What was sequenced was CD4+ T cells from PBMCs. The receptors here all came from a human donor with Susac syndrome. CDR3s include the opening cysteine and the closing phenylalanine or tryptophan. The D gene is left open where the match is weak. Only some rows state a clone size, as once, few, many or a class for expanded clones.

D: TRBD1
size: NA
V: TRBV12-3/TRBV12-4
J: TRBJ1-6
CDR3: CASSLGTGVNSPLHF
DNA: TGTGCCAGCAGTTTAGGGACAGGAGTTAATTCACCCCTCCACTTT

D: TRBD1
size: NA
V: TRBV20-1
J: TRBJ1-5
CDR3: CSARDRGLNQPQHF
DNA: TGCAGTGCCCGGGACAGGGGACTTAATCAGCCCCAGCATTTT

D: NA
size: NA
V: TRBV4-2
J: TRBJ1-2
CDR3: CASSQERGNYGYTF
DNA: TGTGCCAGCAGCCAAGAGAGGGGAAACTATGGCTACACCTTC

D: TRBD1
size: NA
V: TRBV20-1
J: TRBJ1-4
CDR3: CSAEGTGGREKLFF
DNA: TGCAGTGCGGAAGGGACAGGTGGGCGAGAAAAACTGTTTTTT

D: TRBD2
size: NA
V: TRBV6-6
J: TRBJ2-7
CDR3: CASSYSTSGLYEQYF
DNA: TGTGCCAGCAGTTACTCGACTAGCGGGCTTTACGAGCAGTACTTC

D: TRBD1
size: NA
V: TRBV29-1
J: TRBJ1-2
CDR3: CSVDPGQGLSYTF
DNA: TGCAGCGTTGACCCAGGACAGGGCCTCTCTTACACCTTC

D: NA
size: NA
V: TRBV6-2/TRBV6-3
J: TRBJ1-5
CDR3: CASSYSLRGSQHF
DNA: TGTGCCAGCAGTTACAGCTTGAGGGGGTCCCAGCATTTT

D: TRBD1
size: NA
V: TRBV28
J: TRBJ2-3
CDR3: CASRQGRTDTQYF
DNA: TGTGCCAGCAGACAGGGGCGCACAGATACGCAGTATTTT

D: NA
size: NA
V: TRBV5-4
J: TRBJ2-1
CDR3: CASSQGQVDEQFF
DNA: TGTGCCAGCAGCCAGGGACAAGTGGATGAGCAGTTCTTC

D: NA
size: NA
V: TRBV3-1
J: TRBJ1-1
CDR3: CASSQDVRGGTEAFF
DNA: TGTGCCAGCAGCCAAGATGTAAGGGGTGGAACTGAAGCTTTCTTT

D: NA
size: NA
V: TRBV3-1
J: TRBJ1-1
CDR3: CASSQGRVGNTEAFF
DNA: TGTGCCAGCAGCCAAGGAAGGGTTGGGAACACTGAAGCTTTCTTT

D: NA
size: NA
V: TRBV15
J: TRBJ1-2
CDR3: CATSRGADPNYGYTF
DNA: TGTGCCACCAGCAGAGGGGCGGACCCTAACTATGGCTACACCTTC

D: TRBD1
size: NA
V: TRBV12-3/TRBV12-4
J: TRBJ2-7
CDR3: CASSSMWDSPYEQYF
DNA: TGTGCCAGCAGTTCTATGTGGGACAGCCCCTACGAGCAGTACTTC

D: NA
size: NA
V: TRBV20-1
J: TRBJ1-2
CDR3: CSAPGGGDGYTF
DNA: TGCAGTGCTCCCGGCGGGGGGGATGGCTACACCTTC

D: NA
size: NA
V: TRBV29-1
J: TRBJ2-4
CDR3: CSVIKPRGLLAKNIQYF
DNA: TGCAGCGTTATAAAACCTAGGGGGTTACTAGCCAAAAACATTCAGTACTTC

D: NA
size: NA
V: TRBV20-1
J: TRBJ2-5
CDR3: CSARTPRGGTKQETQYF
DNA: TGCAGTGCTAGAACACCGCGAGGTGGGACGAAACAAGAGACCCAGTACTTC

D: TRBD1
size: NA
V: TRBV5-4
J: TRBJ2-7
CDR3: CASSFGGTGGANYEQYF
DNA: TGTGCCAGCAGCTTCGGAGGAACAGGGGGCGCTAACTACGAGCAGTACTTC

D: NA
size: NA
V: TRBV4-1
J: TRBJ1-4
CDR3: CASSQGSGNEKLFF
DNA: TGCGCCAGCAGCCAAGGGAGCGGGAATGAAAAACTGTTTTTT

D: NA
size: NA
V: TRBV18
J: TRBJ2-1
CDR3: CASSPGSEDNEQFF
DNA: TGTGCCAGCTCACCCGGGTCGGAGGACAATGAGCAGTTCTTC

D: TRBD2
size: NA
V: TRBV7-2
J: TRBJ2-5
CDR3: CASSSASGQETQYF
DNA: TGTGCCAGCAGCTCCGCTAGCGGCCAAGAGACCCAGTACTTC

D: TRBD1
size: NA
V: TRBV7-6
J: TRBJ1-4
CDR3: CASSSHRGSLFF
DNA: TGTGCCAGCAGCTCTCACAGGGGGAGTCTGTTTTTT

D: NA
size: once
V: TRBV2
J: TRBJ2-5
CDR3: CASVLDFRKTQYF
DNA: TGTGCCAGCGTCTTGGACTTCCGAAAGACCCAGTACTTC

D: TRBD2
size: NA
V: TRBV25-1
J: TRBJ2-7
CDR3: CASRLAAYEQYF
DNA: TGTGCCAGCAGACTAGCGGCCTACGAGCAGTACTTC

D: TRBD1
size: NA
V: TRBV2
J: TRBJ2-7
CDR3: CASRRGTGRGYEQYF
DNA: TGTGCCAGCAGGAGGGGGACAGGGAGAGGCTACGAGCAGTACTTC

D: NA
size: NA
V: TRBV4-2
J: TRBJ1-2
CDR3: CASSQDFTANYGYTF
DNA: TGTGCCAGCAGCCAAGATTTCACAGCTAACTATGGCTACACCTTC

D: TRBD1
size: NA
V: TRBV23-1
J: TRBJ1-1
CDR3: CASSHGQGVRTEAFF
DNA: TGCGCCAGCAGTCACGGACAGGGGGTAAGGACTGAAGCTTTCTTT

D: NA
size: NA
V: TRBV7-2
J: TRBJ2-7
CDR3: CASSLPGGHRIYEQYF
DNA: TGTGCCAGCAGCTTACCCGGGGGGCATCGCATCTACGAGCAGTACTTC

D: TRBD2
size: NA
V: TRBV12-3/TRBV12-4
J: TRBJ2-1
CDR3: CASSRGLENNEQFF
DNA: TGTGCCAGCAGTCGGGGACTAGAAAACAATGAGCAGTTCTTC

D: NA
size: once
V: TRBV6-2/TRBV6-3
J: TRBJ1-5
CDR3: CASERRTAGGQPQHF
DNA: TGTGCCAGCGAAAGGAGGACAGCGGGAGGTCAGCCCCAGCATTTT

D: TRBD2
size: NA
V: TRBV20-1
J: TRBJ2-5
CDR3: CSANLREGQETQYF
DNA: TGCAGTGCCAATCTCAGGGAGGGGCAAGAGACCCAGTACTTC

D: NA
size: NA
V: TRBV29-1
J: TRBJ1-2
CDR3: CSGGENYGYTF
DNA: TGCAGCGGAGGAGAGAACTATGGCTACACCTTC

D: NA
size: NA
V: TRBV20-1
J: TRBJ2-1
CDR3: CSARDWALSSYNEQFF
DNA: TGCAGTGCTAGAGATTGGGCGCTAAGCTCCTACAATGAGCAGTTCTTC

D: NA
size: NA
V: TRBV28
J: TRBJ2-5
CDR3: CASSIPPKGETQYF
DNA: TGTGCCAGCAGTATACCTCCTAAGGGGGAGACCCAGTACTTC

D: TRBD1
size: NA
V: TRBV5-4
J: TRBJ2-5
CDR3: CASSRETGRQETQYF
DNA: TGTGCCAGCAGCCGCGAGACAGGGAGACAAGAGACCCAGTACTTC

D: NA
size: NA
V: TRBV12-3/TRBV12-4
J: TRBJ1-2
CDR3: CASSLAHSDRYGYTF
DNA: TGTGCCAGCAGTTTAGCTCACTCGGACAGATATGGCTACACCTTC

D: NA
size: NA
V: TRBV6-5
J: TRBJ1-6
CDR3: CASSQAGAASPLHF
DNA: TGTGCCAGCAGCCAAGCAGGGGCCGCTTCACCCCTCCACTTT

D: TRBD1
size: NA
V: TRBV14
J: TRBJ1-5
CDR3: CARTTGDRASNQPQHF
DNA: TGTGCCAGAACTACAGGGGACAGAGCGAGCAATCAGCCCCAGCATTTT

D: TRBD1
size: NA
V: TRBV7-2
J: TRBJ2-7
CDR3: CASSSRTGSSYEQYF
DNA: TGTGCCAGCAGCTCCCGGACAGGTAGCTCCTACGAGCAGTACTTC

D: NA
size: NA
V: TRBV29-1
J: TRBJ2-3
CDR3: CSVGGDFGTPPGTQYF
DNA: TGCAGCGTGGGGGGCGATTTTGGGACCCCTCCAGGTACGCAGTATTTT

D: NA
size: NA
V: TRBV6-5
J: TRBJ1-6
CDR3: CASSGGRGTNSPLHF
DNA: TGTGCCAGCAGTGGGGGACGGGGAACGAATTCACCCCTCCACTTT

D: TRBD2
size: NA
V: TRBV20-1
J: TRBJ2-3
CDR3: CSAQRGATDTQYF
DNA: TGCAGTGCCCAGCGGGGGGCCACAGATACGCAGTATTTT

D: NA
size: once
V: TRBV20-1
J: TRBJ1-5
CDR3: CSAIGQRDQPQHF
DNA: TGCAGTGCTATAGGACAGAGGGACCAGCCCCAGCATTTT

D: NA
size: NA
V: TRBV4-1
J: TRBJ2-7
CDR3: CASSQEGGSPYEQYF
DNA: TGCGCCAGCAGCCAAGAGGGGGGATCGCCCTACGAGCAGTACTTC

D: NA
size: NA
V: TRBV19
J: TRBJ1-5
CDR3: CASTSLNQPQHF
DNA: TGTGCCAGTACCTCCCTAAATCAGCCCCAGCATTTT

D: NA
size: NA
V: TRBV20-1
J: TRBJ2-7
CDR3: CSASRGSSAYEQYF
DNA: TGCAGTGCCAGTAGGGGGTCATCGGCCTACGAGCAGTACTTC

D: NA
size: NA
V: TRBV28
J: TRBJ1-5
CDR3: CASSLKDTRYSNQPQHF
DNA: TGTGCCAGCAGTCTAAAGGACACCCGATATAGCAATCAGCCCCAGCATTTT

D: NA
size: NA
V: TRBV20-1
J: TRBJ1-1
CDR3: CSAPTGYRTEAFF
DNA: TGCAGTGCCCCTACAGGGTATCGAACTGAAGCTTTCTTT

D: TRBD1
size: NA
V: TRBV5-4
J: TRBJ2-5
CDR3: CASSWGQNFQETQYF
DNA: TGTGCCAGCAGCTGGGGACAGAACTTCCAAGAGACCCAGTACTTC

D: NA
size: once
V: TRBV20-1
J: TRBJ2-1
CDR3: CSASRPGSDNEQFF
DNA: TGCAGTGCTAGTCGCCCAGGGTCGGACAATGAGCAGTTCTTC

D: NA
size: NA
V: TRBV5-1
J: TRBJ2-1
CDR3: CASSWDAVNEQFF
DNA: TGCGCCAGCAGCTGGGACGCCGTCAATGAGCAGTTCTTC